One sample yielded the 19 T cell receptor beta chains listed below, sequenced in a study of cytomegalovirus exposure and HLA in healthy donors. PCR was performed using 60 Vbeta and 13 Jbeta primers. The repertoire was sequenced with immunoSEQ multiplex PCR; TCRdb's copy has only in-frame clones and lacks some. The data contain some 190,000 clones, 81% of them singletons. Specimen: PBMCs. All receptors derive from a man aged 35 to 55 in good health and CMV-seropositive.

The chain combines TRBV19 with TRBJ2-5; 7 bases align to TRBD1. CDR3 length: 14 amino acids. CDR1 is LNHDA and CDR2 is SQIVND in the germline V gene (reference sequence). The ends lost 3 bases at V and 5 bases at J; junction bases unmatched: 6. DNA of the CDR3: TGTGCCAGTAGTATGACAGGGCCTCGGGAGACCCAGTACTTC. This codes for CASSMTGPRETQYF.

The rearrangement uses TRBV6-6 and TRBJ1-2, with D possibly TRBD1 on 6 matching bases. The ends were cut back, 5 bases at V and 8 bases at J, with 9 bases in the middle. CDR3 length: 11 amino acids. CDR1 is MNHNY, CDR2 SVGAGI, per germline (reference sequence). The CDR3 loop is CASSTGSGYTF. The CDR3 DNA follows: TGTGCCAGCAGTACAGGGTCCGGCTACACCTTC.

This chain connects TRBV5-1 to TRBJ2-3; 9 positions match TRBD2. Germline V gene lookup returns CDR1 SGHRS and CDR2 YFSETQ. V was pared by 9 bases and J by 3 bases, with 8 bases of the junction left unmatched. There are 14 residues in the CDR3. The CDR3 bases are TGCGCCACCCGACCGGCGGGAGGGACAGATACGCAGTATTTT. This translates into CATRPAGGTDTQYF.

This clone was picked up one time. V and J are TRBV7-6 and TRBJ2-3, with 11 bases that match TRBD2. V trimming: 5 bases; J trimming: 1 base; junction bases outside the gene matches: 5. CDR3 length equals 16 residues. The V gene's germline CDR1 is SGHVS and CDR2 FNYEAQ. The CDR3 loop reads CASSRNSGRGTDTQYF. As DNA, the CDR3 is TGTGCCAGCAGCCGTAATAGCGGGAGGGGCACAGATACGCAGTATTTT.

This chain uses TRBV19 with TRBJ2-2; TRBD1 matches 8 bases. V lost 10 bases, J lost 1 base, and 2 bases stayed unmatched. The CDR3 totals 13 residues. The V gene's germline CDR1 is LNHDA and CDR2 SQIVND (reference sequence). CDR3 DNA sequence: TGTGCCATAGGGACAGGGAACACCGGGGAGCTGTTTTTT. It is translated as CAIGTGNTGELFF. Full variable domain (missing parts from reference TRBV19 and TRBJ2-2): DGGITQSPKYLFRKEGQNVTLSCEQNLNHDAMYWYRQDPGQGLRLIYYSQIVNDFQKGDIAEGYSVSREKKESFPLTVTSAQKNPTAFYLCAIGTGNTGELFFGEGSRLTVL.

The chain recombines TRBV19 with TRBJ1-4; 11 nucleotides line up with TRBD1. V lost 7 bases and J lost 6; bases outside the gene matches: 4. Germline loops: CDR1 LNHDA, CDR2 SQIVND (reference sequence). CDR3 size: 14 residues. The CDR3 nucleotides are TGTGCCAGTAAAACGGGACAGGGGGATGAAAAACTGTTTTTT. The encoded protein is CASKTGQGDEKLFF.

The CDR3 is CASAGANNEQFF. The CDR3 coding sequence is TGTGCCAGCGCAGGTGCGAACAATGAGCAGTTCTTC. The chain recombines TRBV6-6 with TRBJ2-1; D unresolved. Germline values: CDR1 MNHNY, CDR2 SVGAGI (reference sequence). With 8 bases removed from V and 5 bases from J, the gap between germline ends came to 10 bases. CDR3 length: 12 residues.

The chain links TRBV5-6 to TRBJ2-5, with D perhaps TRBD2 (7 bases). TRBJ2-7 matches the DNA end more closely, so the J call is doubtful. The V gene's germline CDR1 is SGHDT and CDR2 YYEEEE. The CDR3 is made up of 14 amino acids. The CDR3: CASSLGGGAVEQYF. DNA for the CDR3: TGTGCCAGCAGCTTGGGTGGGGGGGCAGTCGAGCAGTACTTC.

The chain couples TRBV28 to TRBJ2-1, with 8 bases lining up with TRBD2. Germline CDR1 MDHEN, CDR2 SYDVKM. The CDR3 totals 15 residues. J lost 4 bases, V lost 6 bases, and 8 bases had no gene match. DNA of the CDR3: TGTGCCAGCAGCAGAGCGGGAGTGTGGTACAATGAGCAGTTCTTC. This translates into CASSRAGVWYNEQFF.

The rearrangement joins TRBV6-5 to TRBJ2-5; the D gene is possibly TRBD2 (7 bases). Near its end, the DNA agrees better with TRBJ2-7, so the J call may be wrong. The CDR3 consists of 14 residues. The V gene's germline CDR1 is MNHEY and CDR2 SVGAGI. The CDR3 sequence is CASSRRGAAYEQYF. The CDR3 DNA reads TGTGCCAGCAGTCGCCGGGGGGCCGCCTACGAGCAGTACTTC.

The chain couples TRBV7-9 to TRBJ1-4; D might be TRBD1 (5 bases). The CDR3 runs to 16 residues. V dropped 3 bases and J dropped 4 bases, with 15 bases sitting between them. Looked up from germline, CDR1 is SEHNR and CDR2 is FQNEAQ (reference sequence). CDR3 loop: CASSFFPGGGNEKLFF. CDR3 nucleotides: TGTGCCAGCAGCTTTTTCCCCGGGGGGGGTAATGAAAAACTGTTTTTT.

The chain has TRBV5-4 and TRBJ2-5, with 10 bases matching TRBD2. J gave up 11 bases and V 4 bases, and 17 bases lay outside the gene matches. CDR3 length equals 16 residues. Germline V gene sequence: CDR1 SGHNT, CDR2 YYREEE (reference sequence). In nucleotides, the CDR3 is TGTGCCAGCAGCCCCTCGGTAGCGGGAGGTCCCCCGCCTCAGTACTTC. Its protein product is CASSPSVAGGPPPQYF.

In this sample, this clone turned up a few times. This chain links TRBV30 with TRBJ1-5, with D perhaps matching TRBD1 (5 bases). The CDR3 loop spans 13 amino acids. Germline lookup yields CDR1 GTSNPN and CDR2 SVGIG (reference sequence). Trimming took off 4 bases at V and 6 bases at J, with 13 bases between the two ends. The DNA for the CDR3 is TGTGCCTGGACGGCAGGGTCGGGTCAGCCCCAGCATTTT. It codes for CAWTAGSGQPQHF.

The chain carries TRBV7-9 and TRBJ2-7; the match to TRBD2 covers 8 bases. CDR3 length: 15 residues. Trimming cost V 3 bases and J 2 bases; bases outside gene matches: 6. Germline-derived CDR1 and CDR2 are SEHNR and FQNEAQ (reference sequence). CDR3 nucleotides: TGTGCCAGCAGCTTCCGCGCCGGGGGGGCCTACGAGCAGTACTTC. It codes for CASSFRAGGAYEQYF.

V is TRBV30 and J is TRBJ2-7, with 8 positions matching TRBD1. Germline lookup yields CDR1 GTSNPN and CDR2 SVGIG (reference sequence). J gave up 4 bases and V 1 base, and 12 bases lay outside the gene matches. The CDR3 runs to 16 residues. The CDR3 loop is CAWSDPGTGGSYEQYF. The CDR3 nucleotides read TGTGCCTGGAGTGACCCCGGGACAGGTGGTTCATACGAGCAGTACTTC.

The chain has TRBV5-1 and TRBJ2-5; 11 bases align to TRBD2. Looked up from germline, CDR1 is SGHRS and CDR2 is YFSETQ. This CDR3 is built from 16 residues. V lost 3 bases to trimming and J lost 2 bases; unmatched junction nucleotides: 6. The CDR3 nucleotides read TGCGCCAGCAGCTGGGGACTAGCGGAACCTCAAGAGACCCAGTACTTC. Protein product: CASSWGLAEPQETQYF. The full variable domain, with the rest looked up from reference TRBV5-1 and TRBJ2-5, is KAGVTQTPRYLIKTRGQQVTLSCSPISGHRSVSWYQQTPGQGLQFLFEYFSETQRNKGNFPGRFSGRQFSNSRSEMNVSTLELGDSALYLCASSWGLAEPQETQYFGPGTRLLVL.

In nucleotides, the CDR3 is TGTGCCAGCAGCCTAGCGGGAGCAGTTGAGCAGTTCTTC. It specifies CASSLAGAVEQFF. The chain carries TRBV11-2 and TRBJ2-1; 10 nucleotides line up with TRBD2. Germline values: CDR1 SGHAT, CDR2 FQNNGV. The CDR3 loop spans 13 amino acids. Trimming at V came to 5 bases and at J to 9 bases, leaving 4 bases not matched to a gene.

V and J are TRBV27 and TRBJ2-3; 8 positions match TRBD2. The germline V gene encodes CDR1 MNHEY and CDR2 SMNVEV (reference sequence). J gave up 6 bases and V 3 bases, and 8 bases lay outside the gene matches. The CDR3 totals 15 residues. CDR3 in DNA: TGTGCCAGCAGTTTCGGGACTAGGGGCCCCGATACGCAGTATTTT. Protein product: CASSFGTRGPDTQYF.

The table lists this clone with a few counts. This chain connects TRBV10-3 to TRBJ2-2, with D possibly TRBD2 on 5 matching bases. Trimming cost V 11 bases and J 5 bases, with 15 bases left between them. CDR1 is ENHRY and CDR2 is SYGVKD in the germline V gene. The CDR3 covers 13 residues. Here the CDR3 reads CAVAGTGTGELFF. CDR3 bases: TGTGCCGTAGCCGGTACGGGGACCGGGGAGCTGTTTTTT.